This T cell receptor (beta chain) is from a study of blood T cell repertoires in COVID-19. The wider study: Donors in the United States, Italy and Spain gave samples during acute or convalescent COVID-19.

This clone was seen only once. In the original workflow: From reference gene primer amplification, estimates of nucleated cell counts were derived. Repertoires were generated with immunoSEQ multiplex PCR, while TCRdb's copy carries only in-frame clones and drops some. From that table come the V and J calls and clone size; the DNA was used to work out D and trimming. The sample contains hundreds of thousands of clones, about 93% of which appear only once. This clonotype was sampled from a woman aged 18 to 35 who had recovered from COVID-19. The sequencing sample was made of peripheral blood.

The CDR3 protein is CASSNRGRGTGSYEQYV. The CDR3 DNA follows: TGTGCCAGCAGTAATCGGGGTCGTGGGACAGGGTCTTACGAGCAGTACGTC. The rearrangement uses TRBV6-2 or TRBV6-3 and TRBJ2-7; the match to TRBD1 covers 9 bases. The CDR3 covers 17 residues. The germline V gene has CDR1 MNHEY and CDR2 SVGEGT. J gave up 4 bases and V 5 bases, and 15 bases lay outside the gene matches.